One sample yielded the 18 T cell receptor beta chains listed below, sequenced in a study of cytomegalovirus exposure and HLA in healthy donors. The PCR was carried out with 60 Vbeta primers and 13 Jbeta primers. Sequenced by immunoSEQ multiplex PCR; TCRdb stores in-frame clones only, minus some. The table lists approximately 150,000 clones, around 80% of them singletons. Sequencing was performed on PBMCs. Receptors were obtained from a man aged 18 to 30 in good health and CMV-seropositive.

CDR3 coding DNA: TGTGCCAGCAGCTTGGGAGCGGGAGTGTGGGAGACCCAGTACTTC. Translating it yields CASSLGAGVWETQYF. The rearrangement uses TRBV13 and TRBJ2-5; 8 nucleotides match TRBD2. V shed 3 bases, J shed 5 bases, and the junction held 8 bases outside the gene matches. There are 15 residues in the CDR3. CDR1 PRHDT and CDR2 FYEKMQ come from the germline V gene (reference sequence).

The rearrangement uses TRBV4-1 and TRBJ2-5; 7 positions match TRBD1. The CDR3 extends over 15 amino acids. Per germline, CDR1 MGHRA and CDR2 YSYEKL. J was trimmed by 4 bases and V by 2 bases; bases with no gene match: 7. CDR3 protein: CASSQPGTAPETQYF. The CDR3, as DNA: TGCGCCAGCAGCCAACCGGGGACAGCTCCAGAGACCCAGTACTTC.

The chain carries TRBV6-1 and TRBJ2-6; tentatively, D is TRBD1 (5 bases). The CDR3 has 15 amino acids. The germline V gene has CDR1 MNHNS and CDR2 SASEGT. Trimming took 3 bases from V and 2 from J, leaving 8 bases between them. CDR3 residues: CASSETEPGANVLTF. The CDR3, as DNA: TGTGCCAGCAGTGAGACAGAACCTGGGGCCAACGTCCTGACTTTC.

The rearrangement links TRBV2 to TRBJ2-3; 9 positions agree with TRBD2. CDR1 is SNHLY, CDR2 FYNNEI, per germline. The CDR3 has 17 amino acids. Trimming at V came to 5 bases and at J to 4 bases, leaving 13 bases not matched to a gene. In DNA form, the CDR3 reads TGTGCCAGCAGTTCGGTTTGGATTAGCGGGAGCGCAGATACGCAGTATTTT. Translation gives CASSSVWISGSADTQYF.

This clone was picked up a small number of times. The gene calls are TRBV5-5 and TRBJ2-3; TRBD2 aligns across 12 bases. V gave up 5 bases and J gave up 4 bases; unmatched junction bases: 17. The CDR3 totals 19 residues. From germline, CDR1 is SGHKS and CDR2 YYEKEE (reference sequence). The CDR3 region is CASSGRGLTSGSGSDTQYF. DNA of the CDR3: TGTGCCAGCAGTGGGAGGGGGCTGACTAGCGGGAGTGGGTCAGATACGCAGTATTTT.

The chain couples TRBV6-5 to TRBJ2-7, with D perhaps TRBD1 (6 bases). V was trimmed by 5 bases and J by 4 bases, leaving 9 bases between them. Per the germline V gene, CDR1 is MNHEY and CDR2 is SVGAGI. The CDR3 totals 12 residues. The CDR3 sequence: CASSQGLYEQYF. CDR3 DNA sequence: TGTGCCAGCAGTCAGGGGCTGTACGAGCAGTACTTC.

This rearrangement joins TRBV28 to TRBJ1-1; no definite D call. Germline V CDR1 and CDR2: MDHEN, SYDVKM. V lost 5 bases to trimming and J lost 5 bases, with 15 bases between them. The length of the CDR3 is 14 residues. The CDR3 is CASSRDKVRTEAFF. CDR3 nucleotide sequence: TGTGCCAGCAGTCGCGACAAGGTCCGGACTGAAGCTTTCTTT. Together with reference TRBV28 and TRBJ1-1, the CDR3 gives the full variable domain: DVKVTQSSRYLVKRTGEKVFLECVQDMDHENMFWYRQDPGLGLRLIYFSYDVKMKEKGDIPEGYSVSREKKERFSLILESASTNQTSMYLCASSRDKVRTEAFFGQGTRLTVV.

V is TRBV6-5 and J is TRBJ2-7, with 12 bases matching TRBD2. The CDR3 covers 15 residues. Germline V lookup: CDR1 MNHEY, CDR2 SVGAGI. V trimming: 2 bases; J trimming: 1 base; junction bases outside the gene matches: 0. As DNA, the CDR3 is TGTGCCAGCAGTTACCTAGCGGGAGGGTCCTACGAGCAGTACTTC. This encodes CASSYLAGGSYEQYF.

This rearrangement joins TRBV7-8 to TRBJ1-1; D gene unclear. Germline V gene sequence: CDR1 SGHVS, CDR2 FQNEAQ. The CDR3 has 16 amino acids. Trimming removed 2 bases at V and 1 base at J, with 14 bases between. The CDR3 loop is CASSLIHRLSNTEAFF. CDR3 coding DNA: TGTGCCAGCAGCTTAATACATCGACTGTCGAACACTGAAGCTTTCTTT. Full variable domain (outside the CDR3, taken from reference TRBV7-8 and TRBJ1-1): GAGVSQSPRYKVAKRGQDVALRCDPISGHVSLFWYQQALGQGPEFLTYFQNEAQLDKSGLPSDRFFAERPEGSVSTLKIQRTQQEDSAVYLCASSLIHRLSNTEAFFGQGTRLTVV.

This clone was observed a handful of times. The chain couples TRBV9 to TRBJ2-7, with 10 bases aligning to TRBD2. Germline lookup yields CDR1 SGDLS and CDR2 YYNGEE. With V trimmed by 3 bases and J by 1 base, 4 bases remained unmatched. CDR3 length: 15 amino acids. The CDR3 loop is CASSAGLAVSYEQYF. CDR3 nucleotide sequence: TGTGCCAGCAGCGCCGGACTAGCGGTATCCTACGAGCAGTACTTC. Based on the CDR3 plus reference TRBV9 and TRBJ2-7, the full variable domain is DSGVTQTPKHLITATGQRVTLRCSPRSGDLSVYWYQQSLDQGLQFLIQYYNGEERAKGNILERFSAQQFPDLHSELNLSSLELGDSALYFCASSAGLAVSYEQYFGPGTRLTVT.

The rearrangement uses TRBV4-1 and TRBJ1-2, with 9 bases matching TRBD1. Germline loops: CDR1 MGHRA, CDR2 YSYEKL. The trim removed 0 bases at V and 7 bases at J, leaving 12 bases unmatched. This CDR3 is built from 17 residues. The CDR3 here is CASSQDWGDRDLFGYTF. The DNA of the CDR3 is TGCGCCAGCAGCCAAGACTGGGGGGACAGGGATCTTTTTGGCTACACCTTC.

This chain uses TRBV19 with TRBJ1-5; D is undetermined. V lost 0 bases to trimming and J lost 0 bases, with 15 bases between them. This CDR3 contains 18 residues. The V gene's germline CDR1 is LNHDA and CDR2 SQIVND (reference sequence). CDR3 nucleotide sequence: TGTGCCAGTAGTATAGATCTGGTTGAGACACTTAGCAATCAGCCCCAGCATTTT. Translating gives CASSIDLVETLSNQPQHF.

The chain is built from TRBV27 and TRBJ1-1; TRBD1 is a possible D gene (5 bases). The CDR3 covers 14 residues. The germline V gene encodes CDR1 MNHEY and CDR2 SMNVEV (reference sequence). Trimming removed 2 bases from V and 5 bases from J, with 12 bases in between. CDR3 nucleotide sequence: TGTGCCAGCAGTTTAAGGCGGGGGAGGACTGAAGCTTTCTTT. Translated: CASSLRRGRTEAFF.

The V gene is TRBV6-5, the J gene TRBJ1-2; D is uncertain. Germline V gene data show CDR1 as MNHEY and CDR2 as SVGAGI. The CDR3 is 14 amino acids. V was pared by 0 bases and J by 4 bases, with 9 bases between. CDR3 bases: TGTGCCAGCAGTTACTCAGCGGTCCCCTATGGCTACACCTTC. Encoded protein: CASSYSAVPYGYTF.

Regarding this clone: This sample includes further DNA sequences coding for the same CDR3. CDR3 sequence: CASTPTGTEAFF. CDR3 nucleotide sequence: TGTGCCAGCACCCCCACGGGCACTGAAGCTTTCTTT. V is TRBV7-8 and J is TRBJ1-1; no clear D gene. Trimming removed 7 bases from V and 4 bases from J, with 10 bases in between. This CDR3 has 12 amino acids. The germline gives CDR1 SGHVS, CDR2 FQNEAQ.

This chain joins TRBV10-3 and TRBJ2-7; the D gene is possibly TRBD2 (6 bases). The CDR3 covers 15 residues. Germline V gives CDR1 ENHRY, CDR2 SYGVKD. V was pared by 5 bases and J by 0 bases, with 14 bases between. The CDR3 sequence: CAISSGDGSSYEQYF. CDR3 nucleotides: TGTGCCATCAGTTCCGGGGACGGGAGCTCCTACGAGCAGTACTTC.

Of note for this clone: The sample holds other DNA sequences that translate to the same CDR3. The chain combines TRBV5-1 with TRBJ2-7, with 7 bases identical to TRBD1. The germline V gene has CDR1 SGHRS and CDR2 YFSETQ. The V segment lost 3 bases and the J segment 6 bases; nucleotides outside the gene matches: 9. CDR3 length: 14 amino acids. The CDR3 sequence is CASSSQDRASEQYF. CDR3 nucleotides: TGCGCCAGCAGCTCCCAAGACAGGGCTTCCGAGCAGTACTTC.

This clone has just a few counts. The chain recombines TRBV28 with TRBJ2-4; no reliable D call. In germline, CDR1 is MDHEN, CDR2 SYDVKM. The CDR3 covers 15 residues. The germline V and J ends were trimmed by 10 bases and 0 bases, with 16 bases remaining between them. CDR3 sequence reads: CATPRQALAKNIQYF. The CDR3 DNA follows: TGTGCCACCCCTCGTCAGGCCCTAGCCAAAAACATTCAGTACTTC.